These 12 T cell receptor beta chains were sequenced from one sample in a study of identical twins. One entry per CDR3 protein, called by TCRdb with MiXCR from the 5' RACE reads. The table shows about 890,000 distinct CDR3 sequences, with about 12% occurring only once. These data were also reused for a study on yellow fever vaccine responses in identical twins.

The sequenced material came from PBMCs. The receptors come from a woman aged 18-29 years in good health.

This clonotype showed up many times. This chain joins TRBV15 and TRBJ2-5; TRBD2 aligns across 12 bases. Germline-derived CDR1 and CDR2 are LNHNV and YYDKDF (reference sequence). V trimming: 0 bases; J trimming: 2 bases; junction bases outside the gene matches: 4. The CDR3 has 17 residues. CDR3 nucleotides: TGTGCCACCAGCAGAGATCGGACTAGCGGGATACAAGAGACCCAGTACTTC. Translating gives CATSRDRTSGIQETQYF.

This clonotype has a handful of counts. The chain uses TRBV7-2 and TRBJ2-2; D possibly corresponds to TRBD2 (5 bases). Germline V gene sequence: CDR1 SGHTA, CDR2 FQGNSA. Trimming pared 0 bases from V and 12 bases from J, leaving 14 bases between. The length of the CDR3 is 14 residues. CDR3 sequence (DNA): TGTGCCAGCAGCTTAGCGTTGGGTCCGGGGAAGCTGTTTTTT. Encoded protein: CASSLALGPGKLFF.

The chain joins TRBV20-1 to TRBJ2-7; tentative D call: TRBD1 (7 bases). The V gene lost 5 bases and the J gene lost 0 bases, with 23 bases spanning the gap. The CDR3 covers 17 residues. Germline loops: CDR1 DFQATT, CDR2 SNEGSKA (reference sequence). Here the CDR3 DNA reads TGCAGTGCTGAACCGCTCGGGGGCCGGACAGGCTCCTACGAGCAGTACGTC. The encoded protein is CSAEPLGGRTGSYEQYV.

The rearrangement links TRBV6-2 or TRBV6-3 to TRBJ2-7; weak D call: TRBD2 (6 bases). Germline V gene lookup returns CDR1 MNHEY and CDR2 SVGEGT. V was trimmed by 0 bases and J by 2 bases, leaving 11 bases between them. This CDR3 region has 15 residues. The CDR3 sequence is CASSYSLGGAYEQYV. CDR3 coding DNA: TGTGCCAGCAGTTACTCCCTGGGGGGAGCCTACGAGCAGTACGTC.

This chain's CDR3 is CASSRMTSGSFSDNEQFF. Here the CDR3 DNA reads TGCGCCAGCAGCCGGATGACTAGCGGGAGTTTTTCAGACAATGAGCAGTTCTTC. The chain recombines TRBV4-1 with TRBJ2-1; 12 bases are shared with TRBD2. Germline assignment: CDR1 MGHRA and CDR2 YSYEKL. This CDR3 contains 18 residues. After removal of 4 bases from V and 5 bases from J, the junction contained 12 bases not matched to a gene.

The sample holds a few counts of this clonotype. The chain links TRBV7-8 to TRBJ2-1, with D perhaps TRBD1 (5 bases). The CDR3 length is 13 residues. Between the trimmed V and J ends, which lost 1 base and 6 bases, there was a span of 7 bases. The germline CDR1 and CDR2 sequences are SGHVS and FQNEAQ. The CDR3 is CASSLGQLNEQFF. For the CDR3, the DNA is TGTGCCAGCAGCTTAGGACAGCTCAATGAGCAGTTCTTC. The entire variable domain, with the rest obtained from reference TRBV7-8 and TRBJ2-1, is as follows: GAGVSQSPRYKVAKRGQDVALRCDPISGHVSLFWYQQALGQGPEFLTYFQNEAQLDKSGLPSDRFFAERPEGSVSTLKIQRTQQEDSAVYLCASSLGQLNEQFFGPGTRLTVL.

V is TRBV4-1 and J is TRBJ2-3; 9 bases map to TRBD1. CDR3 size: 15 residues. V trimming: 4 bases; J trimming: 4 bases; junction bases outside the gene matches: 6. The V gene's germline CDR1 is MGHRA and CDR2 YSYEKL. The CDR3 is CASSLTRQGADTQYF. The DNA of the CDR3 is TGCGCCAGCAGCCTAACGAGACAGGGGGCAGATACGCAGTATTTT.

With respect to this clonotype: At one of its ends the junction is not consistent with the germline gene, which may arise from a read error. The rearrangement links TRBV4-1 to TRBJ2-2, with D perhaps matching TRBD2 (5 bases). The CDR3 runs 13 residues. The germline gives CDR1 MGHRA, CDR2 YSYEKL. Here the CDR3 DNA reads TGCTCCAGCAGCCTGTCGGGGTCAGGGGAGCTGTTTTTT. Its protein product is CSSSLSGSGELFF.

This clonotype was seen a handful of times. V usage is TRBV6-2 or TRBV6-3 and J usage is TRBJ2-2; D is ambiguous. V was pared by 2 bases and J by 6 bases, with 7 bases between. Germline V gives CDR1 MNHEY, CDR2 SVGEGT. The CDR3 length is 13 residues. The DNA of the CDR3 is TGTGCCAGCAGTTACCCTCCCTCCGGGGAGCTGTTTTTT. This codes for CASSYPPSGELFF.

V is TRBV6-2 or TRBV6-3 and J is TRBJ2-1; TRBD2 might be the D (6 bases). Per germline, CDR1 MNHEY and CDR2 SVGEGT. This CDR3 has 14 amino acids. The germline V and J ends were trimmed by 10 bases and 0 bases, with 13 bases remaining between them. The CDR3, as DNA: TGTGCCACCAGCGGGTGGAGCTCCTACAATGAGCAGTTCTTC. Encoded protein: CATSGWSSYNEQFF.

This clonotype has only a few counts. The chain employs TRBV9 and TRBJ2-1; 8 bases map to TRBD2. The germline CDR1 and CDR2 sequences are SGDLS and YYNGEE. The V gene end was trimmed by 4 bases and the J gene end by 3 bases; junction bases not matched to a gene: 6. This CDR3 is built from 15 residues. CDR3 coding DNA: TGTGCCAGCAGCACAAGCGGGAGCAACTACAATGAGCAGTTCTTC. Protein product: CASSTSGSNYNEQFF. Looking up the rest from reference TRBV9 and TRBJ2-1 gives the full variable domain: DSGVTQTPKHLITATGQRVTLRCSPRSGDLSVYWYQQSLDQGLQFLIQYYNGEERAKGNILERFSAQQFPDLHSELNLSSLELGDSALYFCASSTSGSNYNEQFFGPGTRLTVL.

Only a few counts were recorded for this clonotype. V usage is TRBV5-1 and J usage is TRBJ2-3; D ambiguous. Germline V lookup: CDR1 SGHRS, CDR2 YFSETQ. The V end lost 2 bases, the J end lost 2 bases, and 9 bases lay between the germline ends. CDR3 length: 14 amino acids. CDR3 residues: CASSFGENTDTQYF. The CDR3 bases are TGCGCCAGCAGCTTCGGCGAGAACACAGATACGCAGTATTTT.